These 21 T cell receptor beta chains were all obtained from the same sample, sequenced in a study of T cells in Graves' hyperthyroidism and ophthalmopathy. Researchers amplified the TCR beta CDR3 regions from RNA transcripts. The HTBI set primed first-round TCR CDR3 RT-PCR. TCRdb reanalysed the multiplex PCR reads using MiXCR and keeps one entry per CDR3 protein. Here the sample spans approximately 600,000 distinct CDR3 sequences, about 16% being singletons. The source material was blood. These receptors all stem from a woman aged 25 to 39 with Graves' hyperthyroidism.

This chain uses TRBV5-1 with TRBJ2-4, with D unclear. Trimming pared 1 base from V and 15 bases from J, leaving 26 bases between. The CDR3 is made up of 16 amino acids. The germline V gene has CDR1 SGHRS and CDR2 YFSETQ. For the CDR3, the DNA is TGCGCCAGCAGCTTGCTCGTGAGAACGGGCCTTCGGTGGATGTACTTC. It translates to CASSLLVRTGLRWMYF.

The chain carries TRBV7-9 and TRBJ2-7, with 11 bases aligning to TRBD2. Germline assignment: CDR1 SEHNR and CDR2 FQNEAQ (reference sequence). The CDR3 is 14 residues long. V gave up 5 bases and J gave up 5 bases; unmatched junction bases: 5. The CDR3 DNA sequence: TGTGCCAGCAGCCCGGGGGGACTAGCGGACGAGCAGTACTTC. Translated, it gives CASSPGGLADEQYF.

This clonotype was observed at least ten times. The chain has TRBV2 and TRBJ2-7, with D perhaps matching TRBD1 (5 bases). This CDR3 spans 14 amino acids. Trimming shortened V by 3 bases and J by 5 bases, and 14 bases separated the two germline ends. Germline CDR1 SNHLY, CDR2 FYNNEI. For the CDR3, the DNA is TGTGCCAGCAGTGACAAGTGGGGCAACGACGAGCAGTACTTC. Protein: CASSDKWGNDEQYF.

The chain has TRBV9 and TRBJ2-1, with D possibly matching TRBD2 (6 bases). Germline loops: CDR1 SGDLS, CDR2 YYNGEE. The CDR3 spans 14 residues. Deletions cut 2 bases from V and 3 bases from J, with 9 bases between. CDR3 region: CASSVGGNYNEQFF. DNA for the CDR3: TGTGCCAGCAGCGTTGGAGGGAACTACAATGAGCAGTTCTTC. Variable domain in full (rest from reference TRBV9 and TRBJ2-1): DSGVTQTPKHLITATGQRVTLRCSPRSGDLSVYWYQQSLDQGLQFLIQYYNGEERAKGNILERFSAQQFPDLHSELNLSSLELGDSALYFCASSVGGNYNEQFFGPGTRLTVL.

Remarks on this clonotype: The CDR3 does not close with the conserved phenylalanine or tryptophan, likely indicating a read error. The chain links TRBV20-1 to TRBJ2-7; D not certain. Trimming removed 0 bases at V and 3 bases at J, with 9 bases between. The CDR3 totals 13 residues. Germline lookup yields CDR1 DFQATT and CDR2 SNEGSKA (reference sequence). CDR3 residues: CSAREPVSYEQYL. The CDR3 nucleotides read TGCAGTGCTAGAGAACCGGTAAGCTACGAGCAGTACCTC.

The sample holds many counts of this clonotype. This rearrangement joins TRBV28 to TRBJ1-1; TRBD1 agrees at 7 bases. V was clipped by 8 bases and J by 0 bases; unmatched bases: 9. This CDR3 spans 15 amino acids. The germline gives CDR1 MDHEN, CDR2 SYDVKM. The CDR3 DNA reads as TGTGCCAGCGCACAGGGGCCGATGGTGAACACTGAAGCTTTCTTT. Its protein is CASAQGPMVNTEAFF. The variable domain in full, completed from reference TRBV28 and TRBJ1-1, reads DVKVTQSSRYLVKRTGEKVFLECVQDMDHENMFWYRQDPGLGLRLIYFSYDVKMKEKGDIPEGYSVSREKKERFSLILESASTNQTSMYLCASAQGPMVNTEAFFGQGTRLTVV.

The sample holds a few counts of this clonotype. The chain joins TRBV7-2 to TRBJ1-5, with TRBD1 identical over 7 bases. This CDR3 has 15 amino acids. The J segment lost 4 bases and the V segment lost 2 bases, leaving 5 bases of the junction unmatched. Germline V gene lookup returns CDR1 SGHTA and CDR2 FQGNSA. CDR3 in amino acids: CASSLMGQLNQPQHF. CDR3 bases: TGTGCCAGCAGCTTAATGGGACAGCTTAATCAGCCCCAGCATTTT. Based on the CDR3 plus reference TRBV7-2 and TRBJ1-5, the full variable domain is GAGVSQSPSNKVTEKGKDVELRCDPISGHTALYWYRQSLGQGLEFLIYFQGNSAPDKSGLPSDRFSAERTGGSVSTLTIQRTQQEDSAVYLCASSLMGQLNQPQHFGDGTRLSIL.

This clonotype has ten or more counts. This chain connects TRBV11-2 to TRBJ2-1, with D tentatively TRBD1 (6 bases). V lost 1 base to trimming and J lost 3 bases, with 10 bases between them. The CDR3 extends over 15 amino acids. CDR1 is SGHAT and CDR2 is FQNNGV in the germline V gene. CDR3 sequence: CASSLVPDSYNEQFF. DNA of the CDR3: TGTGCCAGCAGCTTAGTCCCGGACAGCTACAATGAGCAGTTCTTC.

This clonotype appeared a few times. This rearrangement joins TRBV6-1 to TRBJ1-1; a weak D match, TRBD1 (5 bases). Trimming took off 7 bases at V and 5 bases at J, with 17 bases between the two ends. The CDR3 is 14 residues long. Germline V gene data show CDR1 as MNHNS and CDR2 as SASEGT. Here the CDR3 reads CASKLVAGRTEAFF. In nucleotides, the CDR3 is TGTGCCAGCAAACTAGTGGCAGGGCGGACTGAAGCTTTCTTT.

This clonotype has a count of ten or more. For the CDR3, the DNA is TGTGCCAGCAGCTTATTTCCGTACGAGCAGTACTTC. Its translation: CASSLFPYEQYF. The V gene is TRBV7-2, the J gene TRBJ2-7; unclear D gene. With 2 bases removed from V and 4 bases from J, the gap between germline ends came to 6 bases. Per germline, CDR1 SGHTA and CDR2 FQGNSA. The CDR3 is 12 residues long.

For this clonotype: Just one base apart from a much larger clone, this may be a read error. The chain is built from TRBV6-1 and TRBJ2-5; possibly TRBD1 for D (6 bases). This CDR3 comprises 18 residues. V was clipped by 4 bases and J by 0 bases, with 21 bases between them. CDR1 is MNHNS, CDR2 SASEGT, per germline. The CDR3 DNA follows: TGTGCCAGCAGTGGAGAATCCCGGGGACATTCGTACCAAGAGACCCAGTACTTC. Amino acid sequence: CASSGESRGHSYQETQYF.

V is TRBV12-3 or TRBV12-4 and J is TRBJ2-3; maybe TRBD2 (6 bases). The CDR3 length is 15 residues. V was pared by 5 bases and J by 3 bases, with 15 bases between. The CDR3 coding sequence is TGTGCCAGCAGTAGGGGAGGTGAAGGGACAGATACGCAGTATTTT. Its translation is CASSRGGEGTDTQYF.

The table lists this clonotype with many counts. The chain couples TRBV20-1 to TRBJ2-3; no clear D gene. V was pared by 3 bases and J by 0 bases, with 13 bases between. The CDR3 spans 15 residues. The germline CDR1 and CDR2 sequences are DFQATT and SNEGSKA (reference sequence). The CDR3 protein is CSARAKSSSTDTQYF. As DNA, the CDR3 is TGCAGTGCTAGGGCCAAGTCATCTAGCACAGATACGCAGTATTTT.

In this sample, this clonotype turned up a few times. The chain recombines TRBV10-3 with TRBJ1-2; 9 bases map to TRBD1. With 9 bases clipped from V and 8 bases from J, the junction kept 10 bases outside the gene matches. The CDR3 contains 13 residues. Germline assignment: CDR1 ENHRY and CDR2 SYGVKD. CDR3: CAIQQGAERGYTF. The CDR3 DNA reads TGTGCCATTCAACAGGGGGCCGAGCGAGGCTACACCTTC.

The chain recombines TRBV24-1 with TRBJ2-2; the D gene could be TRBD1 or TRBD2 (5 bases each). The CDR3 has 13 amino acids. From germline, CDR1 is KGHDR and CDR2 SFDVKD. V was shortened by 9 bases and J by 4 bases, with 11 bases between the two germline ends. CDR3 loop: CATAGTLTGELFF. CDR3 in DNA: TGTGCCACCGCCGGGACCCTCACCGGGGAGCTGTTTTTT.

Regarding this clonotype: This may arise from a read error, as a much more abundant clone is one base away. This chain links TRBV6-1 with TRBJ1-4; D may be TRBD1 (6 bases). The V gene's germline CDR1 is MNHNS and CDR2 SASEGT. This CDR3 region has 15 residues. CDR3 region: CASRGLRGEGEELFF. The CDR3 coding sequence is TGTGCCAGCAGGGGACTCAGGGGAGAGGGTGAAGAACTGTTTTTT.

At least ten counts were recorded for this clonotype. V is TRBV3-1 and J is TRBJ1-3; tentatively, D is TRBD1 (6 bases). The CDR3 is made up of 12 amino acids. CDR1 is LGHDT and CDR2 is YNNKEL in the germline V gene (reference sequence). V was pared by 4 bases and J by 8 bases, with 9 bases between. The CDR3 DNA reads as TGTGCCAGCAGCCCGCGACAGGACACCATATATTTT. Its translation is CASSPRQDTIYF. The variable domain in full, with the rest retrieved from reference TRBV3-1 and TRBJ1-3, is DTAVSQTPKYLVTQMGNDKSIKCEQNLGHDTMYWYKQDSKKFLKIMFSYNNKELIINETVPNRFSPKSPDKAHLNLHINSLELGDSAVYFCASSPRQDTIYFGEGSWLTVV.

This clonotype was seen repeatedly, ten times or more. This sequence joins TRBV7-2 and TRBJ2-7; D remains unclear. The CDR3 is 11 residues long. From germline, CDR1 is SGHTA and CDR2 FQGNSA. V dropped 5 bases and J dropped 3 bases, with 5 bases sitting between them. CDR3 coding DNA: TGTGCCAGCAGCGGTTACTACGAGCAGTACTTC. Translated: CASSGYYEQYF.

In this sample, this clonotype turned up a few times. V is TRBV12-3 or TRBV12-4 and J is TRBJ2-6; possibly TRBD1 for D (6 bases). V dropped 4 bases and J dropped 0 bases, with 16 bases sitting between them. The CDR3 runs 18 residues. The CDR3 sequence: CASSSHRVLLSGANVLTF. CDR3 nucleotides: TGTGCCAGCAGTTCCCACAGGGTTCTTCTCTCTGGGGCCAACGTCCTGACTTTC.

In this sample, this clonotype turned up many times. The chain joins TRBV29-1 to TRBJ2-7, with D possibly matching TRBD1 (5 bases). This CDR3 has 13 amino acids. V was trimmed by 6 bases and J by 2 bases, leaving 14 bases between them. Germline V gene data show CDR1 as SQVTM and CDR2 as ANQGSEA. CDR3 coding DNA: TGCAGCGTATTAATCACGGACACCTACGAGCAGTACTTC. Its translation: CSVLITDTYEQYF.

At least ten counts were recorded for this clonotype. This rearrangement joins TRBV18 to TRBJ2-3; TRBD1 or TRBD2 may be the D gene (5 bases each). V was cut by 3 bases and J by 2 bases, with 9 bases left in between. CDR3 length: 14 amino acids. Germline CDR1 and CDR2: KGHSH and LQKENI. The CDR3, as DNA: TGTGCCAGCTCACCCATCGGGACCACAGATACGCAGTATTTT. Translation gives CASSPIGTTDTQYF.